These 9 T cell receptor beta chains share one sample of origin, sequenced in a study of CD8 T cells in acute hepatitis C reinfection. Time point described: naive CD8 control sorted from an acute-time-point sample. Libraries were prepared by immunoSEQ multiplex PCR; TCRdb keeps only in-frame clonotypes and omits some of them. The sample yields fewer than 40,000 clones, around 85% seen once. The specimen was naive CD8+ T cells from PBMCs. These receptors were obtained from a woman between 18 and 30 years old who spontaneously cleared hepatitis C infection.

This CDR3 reads CASSPASGISSTDTQYF. The CDR3 DNA reads TGTGCCAGCAGCCCGGCTAGCGGGATCTCTAGCACAGATACGCAGTATTTT. The gene calls are TRBV9 and TRBJ2-3; 9 positions match TRBD2. The V and J ends lost 4 bases and 0 bases, in that order; junction bases with no gene match: 9. Germline V gene lookup returns CDR1 SGDLS and CDR2 YYNGEE. The CDR3 runs to 17 residues.

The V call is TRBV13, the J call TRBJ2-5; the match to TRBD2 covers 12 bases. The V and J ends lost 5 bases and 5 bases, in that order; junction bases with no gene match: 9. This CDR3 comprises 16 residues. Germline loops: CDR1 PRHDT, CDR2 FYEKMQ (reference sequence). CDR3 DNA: TGTGCCAGCAGCACCGCCCTAGCGGGAGGGTCTGAGACCCAGTACTTC. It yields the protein CASSTALAGGSETQYF.

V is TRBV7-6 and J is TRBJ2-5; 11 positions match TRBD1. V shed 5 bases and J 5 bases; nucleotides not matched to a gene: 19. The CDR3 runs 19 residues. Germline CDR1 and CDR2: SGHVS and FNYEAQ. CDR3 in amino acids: CASSLGGDRGSKQIETQYF. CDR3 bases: TGTGCCAGCAGCCTAGGCGGGGACAGGGGGTCGAAGCAGATCGAGACCCAGTACTTC.

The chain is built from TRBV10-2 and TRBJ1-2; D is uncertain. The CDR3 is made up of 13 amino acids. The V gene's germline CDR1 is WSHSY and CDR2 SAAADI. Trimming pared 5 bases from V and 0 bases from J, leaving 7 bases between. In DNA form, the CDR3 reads TGCGCCAGCAGTCCCGACCCTAACTATGGCTACACCTTC. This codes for CASSPDPNYGYTF.

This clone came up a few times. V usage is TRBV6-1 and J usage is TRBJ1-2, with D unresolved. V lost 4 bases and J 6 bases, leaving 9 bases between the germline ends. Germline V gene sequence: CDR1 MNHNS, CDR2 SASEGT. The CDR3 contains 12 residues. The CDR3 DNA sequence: TGTGCCAGCAGTGTCCCAGGCGATGGCTACACCTTC. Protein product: CASSVPGDGYTF.

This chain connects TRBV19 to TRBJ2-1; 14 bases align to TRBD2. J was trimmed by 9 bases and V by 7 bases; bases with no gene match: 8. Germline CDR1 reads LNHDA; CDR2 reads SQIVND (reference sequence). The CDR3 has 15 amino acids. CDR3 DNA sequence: TGTGCCAGTACCGCGACTAGCGGGAGGGCCGTTGAGCAGTTCTTC. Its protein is CASTATSGRAVEQFF.

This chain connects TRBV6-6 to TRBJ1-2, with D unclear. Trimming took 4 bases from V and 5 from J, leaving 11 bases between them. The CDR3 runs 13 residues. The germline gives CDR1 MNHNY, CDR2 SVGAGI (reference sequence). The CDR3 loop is CASSWGVPYGYTF. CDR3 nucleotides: TGTGCCAGCAGTTGGGGAGTTCCGTATGGCTACACCTTC.

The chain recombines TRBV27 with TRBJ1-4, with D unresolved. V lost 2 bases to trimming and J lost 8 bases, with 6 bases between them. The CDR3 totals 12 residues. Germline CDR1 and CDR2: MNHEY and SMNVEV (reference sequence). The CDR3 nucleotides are TGTGCCAGCAGTTTAGAAGGCGAAAAACTGTTTTTT. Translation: CASSLEGEKLFF.

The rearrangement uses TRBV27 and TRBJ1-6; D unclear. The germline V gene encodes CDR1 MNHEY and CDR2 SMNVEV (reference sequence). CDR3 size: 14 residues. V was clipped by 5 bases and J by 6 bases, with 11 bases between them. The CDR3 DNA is TGTGCCAGCAGTAGGCGGGGAGTTAATTCACCCCTCCACTTT. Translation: CASSRRGVNSPLHF.